The 18 T cell receptor beta chains below were found in one sample sequenced in a study of breast tumors, draining lymph nodes, adjacent tissues. TCRdb recomputed calls from the multiplex PCR reads with MiXCR, one row per CDR3 protein. The sample holds about 130,000 distinct CDR3 sequences, approximately 21% seen once. Samples came from axillary lymph nodes draining the breast cancer. Sequenced sample: axillary lymph node tissue. The source of these receptors is a female donor with breast cancer. Some clones in this sample may be carry-over from other donors' samples.

This clonotype was seen repeatedly, ten times or more. This chain links TRBV2 with TRBJ2-5, with 13 bases that match TRBD2. This CDR3 has 17 amino acids. In germline, CDR1 is SNHLY, CDR2 FYNNEI. V shed 2 bases and J 3 bases; nucleotides not matched to a gene: 6. The CDR3 sequence: CASSESRLAGGKETQYF. In DNA, the CDR3 is TGTGCCAGCAGTGAAAGTCGACTAGCGGGAGGTAAAGAGACCCAGTACTTC.

The V and J genes are TRBV30 and TRBJ2-2; 12 bases are a match to TRBD2. V gave up 2 bases and J gave up 0 bases; unmatched junction bases: 13. The CDR3 consists of 20 residues. CDR1 is GTSNPN, CDR2 SVGIG, per germline (reference sequence). CDR3 in amino acids: CAWSPGLRLAGDANTGELFF. The CDR3 DNA follows: TGTGCCTGGAGTCCAGGGCTTCGACTAGCGGGAGACGCGAACACCGGGGAGCTGTTTTTT.

The genes are TRBV6-5 and TRBJ1-4; D possibly corresponds to TRBD1 (6 bases). V lost 4 bases to trimming and J lost 7 bases, with 13 bases between them. The length of the CDR3 is 14 residues. The V gene's germline CDR1 is MNHEY and CDR2 SVGAGI. The DNA of the CDR3 is TGTGCCAGCAGTTGTCGGCAGGGGTTTGAAAAACTGTTTTTT. Residues: CASSCRQGFEKLFF.

There are many counts of this clonotype. The chain has TRBV5-1 and TRBJ2-1; no clear D gene. V was shortened by 0 bases and J by 2 bases, with 12 bases between the two germline ends. The CDR3 is 16 residues long. CDR1 is SGHRS and CDR2 is YFSETQ in the germline V gene. CDR3 region: CASSLAVGVPYNEQFF. The DNA for the CDR3 is TGCGCCAGCAGCTTGGCAGTCGGAGTCCCCTACAATGAGCAGTTCTTC.

This clonotype has ten or more counts. The V call is TRBV19, the J call TRBJ1-5, with 7 bases lining up with TRBD1. The CDR3 totals 15 residues. The V gene end was trimmed by 2 bases and the J gene end by 2 bases; junction bases not matched to a gene: 3. Per germline, CDR1 LNHDA and CDR2 SQIVND (reference sequence). Here the CDR3 DNA reads TGTGCCAGTAGTATATTAGGGGGCGGCAATCAGCCCCAGCATTTT. Its protein product is CASSILGGGNQPQHF. Full variable domain (remainder filled in from reference TRBV19 and TRBJ1-5): DGGITQSPKYLFRKEGQNVTLSCEQNLNHDAMYWYRQDPGQGLRLIYYSQIVNDFQKGDIAEGYSVSREKKESFPLTVTSAQKNPTAFYLCASSILGGGNQPQHFGDGTRLSIL.

Notes on this clonotype: This sequence may be a read error, since a much larger clone differs from it by one base. The genes are TRBV19 and TRBJ2-5; 7 bases fit TRBD2. This CDR3 region has 11 residues. Germline loops: CDR1 LNHDA, CDR2 SQIVND (reference sequence). CDR3 residues: CASLAGETQHF. Here the CDR3 DNA reads TGTGCCAGTCTTGCGGGAGAGACCCAGCACTTC.

This clonotype was observed a few times. The CDR3 protein is CASSLEGLSGNTIYF. In DNA, the CDR3 is TGTGCCAGCAGCTTGGAGGGCCTTTCTGGAAACACCATATATTTT. This chain joins TRBV5-4 and TRBJ1-3; D is unresolved. CDR1 SGHNT and CDR2 YYREEE come from the germline V gene (reference sequence). Trimming shortened V by 0 bases and J by 1 base, and 8 bases separated the two germline ends. This CDR3 contains 15 residues. The complete variable domain, with remaining parts taken from reference TRBV5-4 and TRBJ1-3, reads ETGVTQSPTHLIKTRGQQVTLRCSSQSGHNTVSWYQQALGQGPQFIFQYYREEENGRGNFPPRFSGLQFPNYSSELNVNALELDDSALYLCASSLEGLSGNTIYFGEGSWLTVV.

This clonotype was seen ten or more times. The chain is built from TRBV20-1 and TRBJ2-1; D is unclear. The CDR3 has 12 amino acids. Germline assignment: CDR1 DFQATT and CDR2 SNEGSKA (reference sequence). The V end was cut by 5 bases, the J end by 2 bases, with 7 bases between. This chain's CDR3 is CSASLPYNEQFF. DNA for the CDR3: TGCAGTGCTTCCTTGCCCTACAATGAGCAGTTCTTC.

This clonotype was seen repeatedly, ten times or more. V gene TRBV11-2 combines with J gene TRBJ1-3, with 7 nucleotides matching TRBD1. The trim removed 1 base at V and 3 bases at J, leaving 3 bases unmatched. In germline, CDR1 is SGHAT, CDR2 FQNNGV. The CDR3 contains 15 residues. As DNA, the CDR3 is TGTGCCAGCAGCTTAGGGGCAGGGGGTGGAAACACCATATATTTT. It yields the protein CASSLGAGGGNTIYF.

The table lists this clonotype with many counts. The J gene is TRBJ2-3, the V gene TRBV7-3; TRBD2 might be the D (6 bases). Germline V gene sequence: CDR1 SGHTA, CDR2 FQGTGA. The V gene lost 2 bases and the J gene lost 1 base, with 16 bases spanning the gap. The CDR3 loop spans 17 amino acids. The CDR3 DNA sequence: TGTGCCAGCAGCTTATTGGTTAGCGGAGATTGCACAGATACGCAGTATTTT. Residues: CASSLLVSGDCTDTQYF.

The genes are TRBV6-5 and TRBJ2-3; unclear D gene. The CDR3 consists of 14 residues. The germline V gene encodes CDR1 MNHEY and CDR2 SVGAGI. V dropped 3 bases and J dropped 6 bases, with 13 bases sitting between them. Here the CDR3 DNA reads TGTGCCAGCAGTTATCGGTCTGCCCAGGATACGCAGTATTTT. Protein product: CASSYRSAQDTQYF.

This clonotype came up a few times. The chain links TRBV3-1 to TRBJ2-7; D is unresolved. From germline, CDR1 is LGHDT and CDR2 YNNKEL (reference sequence). Deletions cut 4 bases from V and 3 bases from J, with 10 bases between. The CDR3 spans 13 residues. The CDR3, as DNA: TGTGCCAGCAGCCCGGTTGCAGACTACGAGCAGTACTTC. This gives the protein CASSPVADYEQYF.

The chain recombines TRBV5-6 with TRBJ1-2; D call uncertain. Germline CDR1 reads SGHDT; CDR2 reads YYEEEE. This CDR3 contains 14 residues. The V end was cut by 4 bases, the J end by 3 bases, with 13 bases between. The CDR3 region is CASSPSISDYGYTF. The CDR3 DNA is TGTGCCAGCAGCCCCAGCATTTCTGACTATGGCTACACCTTC.

The gene calls are TRBV28 and TRBJ2-1; 12 bases align to TRBD2. Germline-derived CDR1 and CDR2 are MDHEN and SYDVKM. The ends lost 4 bases at V and 9 bases at J; junction bases unmatched: 7. This CDR3 region has 15 residues. CDR3 bases: TGTGCCAGCAGTTCTAGCGGGAGGGCCAACGGTGAGCAGTTCTTC. Amino acid sequence: CASSSSGRANGEQFF. Combining the CDR3 with reference TRBV28 and TRBJ2-1 gives the whole variable domain DVKVTQSSRYLVKRTGEKVFLECVQDMDHENMFWYRQDPGLGLRLIYFSYDVKMKEKGDIPEGYSVSREKKERFSLILESASTNQTSMYLCASSSSGRANGEQFFGPGTRLTVL.

This clonotype was seen ten or more times. The rearrangement uses TRBV24-1 and TRBJ2-5, with 9 bases matching TRBD1. Germline CDR1 and CDR2: KGHDR and SFDVKD. CDR3 length equals 15 residues. Losses at the gene ends were 2 bases for V and 1 base for J; bases not matched to a gene: 1. The CDR3 reads CATSDSTGGQETQYF. CDR3 nucleotides: TGTGCCACCAGTGATTCGACAGGGGGCCAAGAGACCCAGTACTTC.

This clonotype appeared many times. The V gene is TRBV5-8, the J gene TRBJ2-7; D remains unclear. Germline V gene data show CDR1 as SGHTS and CDR2 as YDEGEE. The CDR3 spans 14 residues. The ends were cut back, 4 bases at V and 0 bases at J, with 11 bases in the middle. The CDR3 DNA is TGTGCCAGCAGCGGTTACATGAGCTCCTACGAGCAGTACTTC. It is translated as CASSGYMSSYEQYF.

This clonotype was detected a few times. This chain links TRBV28 with TRBJ2-1; either TRBD1 or TRBD2 may fit D (6 bases each). Trimming left V 4 bases short and J 8 bases short, with 24 bases between. The CDR3 sequence is 17 residues long. The germline V gene encodes CDR1 MDHEN and CDR2 SYDVKM. The CDR3 here is CASSSPPEGGKVYEQFF. Here the CDR3 DNA reads TGTGCCAGCAGTTCCCCGCCCGAGGGGGGCAAGGTCTATGAGCAGTTCTTC. The full variable domain, with the rest looked up from reference TRBV28 and TRBJ2-1, is DVKVTQSSRYLVKRTGEKVFLECVQDMDHENMFWYRQDPGLGLRLIYFSYDVKMKEKGDIPEGYSVSREKKERFSLILESASTNQTSMYLCASSSPPEGGKVYEQFFGPGTRLTVL.

The sample holds many counts of this clonotype. The V and J genes are TRBV11-3 and TRBJ2-7; D uncertain. The V and J ends lost 0 bases and 10 bases respectively, with 13 bases between them. Germline V gene lookup returns CDR1 SGHNT and CDR2 YENEEA. This CDR3 contains 13 residues. The CDR3 protein is CASSLENLGEQYF. The CDR3 DNA is TGTGCCAGCAGCTTAGAAAATCTGGGTGAACAGTACTTC. The whole variable domain, filled in from reference TRBV11-3 and TRBJ2-7, reads EAGVVQSPRYKIIEKKQPVAFWCNPISGHNTLYWYLQNLGQGPELLIRYENEEAVDDSQLPKDRFSAERLKGVDSTLKIQPAELGDSAVYLCASSLENLGEQYFGPGTRLTVT.